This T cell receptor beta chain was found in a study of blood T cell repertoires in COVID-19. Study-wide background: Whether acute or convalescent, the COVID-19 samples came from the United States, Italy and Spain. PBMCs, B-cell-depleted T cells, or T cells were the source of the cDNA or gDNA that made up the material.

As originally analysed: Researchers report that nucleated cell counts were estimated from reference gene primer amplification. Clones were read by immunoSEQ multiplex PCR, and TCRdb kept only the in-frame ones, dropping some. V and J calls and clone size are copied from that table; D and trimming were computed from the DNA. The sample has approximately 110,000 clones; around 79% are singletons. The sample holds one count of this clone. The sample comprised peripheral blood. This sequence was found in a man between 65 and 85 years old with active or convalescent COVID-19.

The CDR3 DNA follows: TGTGCCAGCAGTGAATACGGGTTAGCCAAAAACATTCAGTACTTC. Translation gives CASSEYGLAKNIQYF. The rearrangement links TRBV2 to TRBJ2-4; the D is unclear. Germline assignment: CDR1 SNHLY and CDR2 FYNNEI. The V gene lost 2 bases and the J gene lost 0 bases, with 8 bases spanning the gap. CDR3 length: 15 residues.